This T cell receptor beta chain was obtained from a study of T-cell memory formation after mild COVID-19. General study findings and limits: Contracting CD4+ clones lay largely in CM and EM, with CD8+ ones residing in EMRA. Certain responding clones were present in pre-infection memory, suggesting participation of cross-reactive memory. Clones contracting over day 15 to 85 were CD4/CD8 balanced, with later expanders leaning CD4+.

This clonotype was picked up many times. Its antigen is as yet unknown. Via MiXCR, TCRdb re-called the 5' RACE reads, giving one row per CDR3 protein. In the table there are a few hundred thousand distinct CDR3 sequences, about a sixth of which are singletons. The CDR3 consists of 16 residues. Trimming cost V 5 bases and J 3 bases; bases outside gene matches: 10. The germline CDR1 and CDR2 sequences are SGHTA and FQGNSA. The sample consisted of PBMCs or a T cell subset sorted from them (not recorded which). V and J are TRBV7-2 and TRBJ2-3; 8 bases agree with TRBD2. The receptor was isolated from a man between 18 and 35 years old who had mild COVID-19 (a few samples of this study predate the infection). Cell type and time point are not known. In nucleotides, the CDR3 is TGTGCCAGCAGCCCCCGAGTCCAGCGGGGGACAGATACGCAGTATTTT. As protein: CASSPRVQRGTDTQYF.